These T cell receptor beta chains were read from a single sample in a study of T cells in Graves' hyperthyroidism and ophthalmopathy. TCRdb reprocessed the multiplex PCR reads with MiXCR, giving one entry per CDR3 protein. Of 530,000 or so distinct CDR3 sequences listed, around 46% are singletons. The specimen sequenced was peripheral blood or thyroid tissue (not recorded which). All receptors derive from a woman between 18 and 30 years old with Graves' hyperthyroidism. Both conserved end residues are part of each CDR3. D genes are given only for firm matches. The size entry is marked missing in some rows and otherwise reads once, few, many or a size class.

>.|14|TRBV5-1|.|TRBJ1-4
CASSFGPSNEKLFF
TGCGCCAGCAGCTTCGGACCGTCTAATGAAAAACTGTTTTTT
>.|16|TRBV2|TRBD1|TRBJ2-7
CASQGAGGSLPSVQYF
TGTGCCAGCCAGGGGGCAGGGGGCAGCCTGCCTAGTGTGCAGTACTTC
>many|15|TRBV6-5|.|TRBJ1-6
CASSYSGGLASPLHF
TGTGCCAGCAGTTACTCGGGGGGCCTTGCTTCACCCCTCCACTTT
>.|17|TRBV2|TRBD1|TRBJ1-6
CATHRDSYRGYESPLHF
TGTGCCACCCACCGGGACTCCTACAGGGGATATGAATCACCCCTCCACTTT
>.|12|TRBV2|TRBD1|TRBJ1-5
CASSVTGVGEHF
TGTGCCAGCAGTGTAACAGGGGTCGGCGAGCATTTT
>many|14|TRBV19|.|TRBJ1-4
CASSIGAVNEKLFF
TGTGCCAGTAGTATCGGAGCGGTAAATGAAAAACTGTTTTTT
>.|18|TRBV25-1|TRBD1|TRBJ1-1
CACSAPRGSGFMNTEAFF
TGTGCCTGCAGTGCCCCCAGGGGGTCTGGGTTTATGAACACTGAAGCTTTCTTT
>once|14|TRBV19|.|TRBJ2-3
CASRGEWGTDTQYF
TGTGCCAGTAGGGGGGAGTGGGGCACAGATACGCAGTATTTT
>.|14|TRBV18|.|TRBJ2-7
CASSPEVRTYEQYF
TGTGCCAGCTCACCAGAGGTCAGAACCTACGAGCAGTACTTC
>.|14|TRBV2|.|TRBJ2-1
CASSEGGRPNEQFF
TGTGCCAGCAGTGAAGGGGGACGGCCAAATGAGCAGTTCTTC
>.|13|TRBV2|TRBD1|TRBJ1-2
CASATGSNYGYTF
TGTGCCAGCGCGACAGGGAGCAACTATGGCTACACCTTC
>.|15|TRBV7-8|TRBD1|TRBJ2-1
CASNPRDRAHNEQFF
TGTGCCAGCAACCCCCGGGACAGGGCCCACAATGAGCAGTTCTTC
>many|15|TRBV15|.|TRBJ2-2
CATSREVANTGELFF
TGTGCCACCAGCAGAGAAGTCGCGAACACCGGGGAGCTGTTTTTT
>many|15|TRBV6-6|.|TRBJ1-2
CASSYLDSTNYGYTF
TGTGCCAGCAGTTACCTGGACAGCACCAACTATGGCTACACCTTC
>.|15|TRBV4-2|TRBD1|TRBJ1-2
CASSSQQGVDYGYTF
TGTGCCAGCAGCTCGCAGCAGGGGGTAGACTATGGCTACACCTTC
>.|16|TRBV12-3/TRBV12-4|TRBD1|TRBJ1-4
CASTLKGATTNEKLFF
TGTGCCAGCACCCTCAAGGGGGCCACAACTAATGAAAAACTGTTTTTT
>many|15|TRBV7-3|TRBD2|TRBJ2-2
CASSLAGEGTGELFF
TGTGCCAGCAGCCTAGCGGGAGAAGGAACCGGGGAGCTGTTTTTT
>many|13|TRBV6-5|.|TRBJ1-2
CASSRSGTTGYTF
TGTGCCAGCAGCCGTTCCGGGACAACTGGCTACACCTTC
>.|16|TRBV7-9|.|TRBJ1-4
CASSLARGEYNEKLFF
TGTGCCAGCAGCTTAGCCAGGGGCGAATACAATGAAAAACTGTTTTTT
>many|14|TRBV24-1|.|TRBJ2-7
CATSPSVPPYEQYF
TGTGCCACCAGTCCCTCCGTCCCCCCCTACGAGCAGTACTTC
>many|14|TRBV19|.|TRBJ1-2
CASSLARLTNGYTF
TGTGCCAGTAGTTTGGCCCGTTTAACTAATGGCTACACCTTC
>many|16|TRBV6-5|.|TRBJ1-5
CASSPRRAGSNQPQHF
TGTGCCAGCAGTCCTCGGCGAGCCGGGAGCAATCAGCCCCAGCATTTT
>many|16|TRBV20-1|.|TRBJ1-6
CSARDLDIGDNSPLHF
TGCAGTGCTAGAGATCTGGATATAGGGGATAATTCACCCCTCCACTTT
>many|16|TRBV7-7|.|TRBJ2-2
CASSLAPGQNTGELFF
TGTGCTAGCAGCTTAGCACCGGGACAAAACACCGGGGAGCTGTTTTTT
>few|14|TRBV7-9|.|TRBJ2-1
CASNRVSSYNEQFF
TGTGCCAGCAACCGAGTTAGCTCCTACAATGAGCAGTTCTTC
>many|14|TRBV27|.|TRBJ1-5
CASSFGRANQPQHF
TGTGCCAGCAGTTTTGGCAGGGCTAATCAGCCCCAGCATTTT
>.|11|TRBV27|.|TRBJ2-7
CASLTGYEQYF
TGTGCCAGCTTAACCGGATACGAGCAGTACTTC
>.|14|TRBV4-2|.|TRBJ1-2
CASSHATASYGYTF
TGTGCCAGCAGCCATGCAACCGCGAGCTACGGCTACACCTTC
>.|17|TRBV5-1|TRBD2|TRBJ2-5
CASSFIGLAGVLETQYF
TGCGCCAGCAGCTTTATCGGACTAGCGGGAGTGCTGGAGACCCAGTACTTC
>many|13|TRBV29-1|.|TRBJ1-1
CSVKQGYDTEAFF
TGCAGCGTCAAGCAGGGGTACGACACTGAAGCTTTCTTT
>many|15|TRBV29-1|TRBD2|TRBJ2-3
CSVDPGGRESDTQYF
TGCAGCGTCGACCCCGGCGGGAGGGAGTCAGATACGCAGTATTTT
>.|15|TRBV15|.|TRBJ2-3
CATSRERTETDTQYF
TGTGCCACCAGCAGAGAAAGGACCGAGACAGATACGCAGTATTTT
>.|15|TRBV10-3|TRBD1|TRBJ1-4
CAISLTGTGDEKLFF
TGTGCCATCAGCTTGACCGGGACAGGGGACGAAAAACTGTTTTTT
>many|15|TRBV6-1|TRBD1|TRBJ1-6
CASSGTGEYNSPLHF
TGTGCCAGCAGTGGGACAGGCGAATATAATTCACCCCTCCACTTT
>.|14|TRBV20-1|.|TRBJ1-6
CSARDGSGSSPLHF
TGCAGTGCTAGAGATGGTAGCGGGAGTTCACCCCTCCACTTT